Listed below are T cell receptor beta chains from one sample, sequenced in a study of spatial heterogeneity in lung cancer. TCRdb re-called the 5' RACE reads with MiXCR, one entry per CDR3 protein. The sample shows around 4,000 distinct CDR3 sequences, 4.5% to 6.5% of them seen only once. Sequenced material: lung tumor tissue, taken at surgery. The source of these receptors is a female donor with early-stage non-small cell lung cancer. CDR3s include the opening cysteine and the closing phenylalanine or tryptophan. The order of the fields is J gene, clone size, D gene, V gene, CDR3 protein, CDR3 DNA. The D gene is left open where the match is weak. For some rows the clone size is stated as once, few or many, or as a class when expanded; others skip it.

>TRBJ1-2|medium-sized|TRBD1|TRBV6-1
CASSEGTGASYGYTF
TGTGCCAGCAGTGAAGGGACAGGGGCTTCCTATGGCTACACCTTC
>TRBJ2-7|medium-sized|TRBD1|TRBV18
CASSPPGQYYEQYF
TGTGCCAGCTCACCCCCGGGACAGTACTACGAGCAGTACTTC
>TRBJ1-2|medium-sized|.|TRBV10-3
CAISEGQGRNYGYTF
TGTGCCATCAGTGAGGGGCAGGGTAGGAACTATGGCTACACCTTC
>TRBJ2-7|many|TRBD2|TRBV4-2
CASSQEGVAGGYYEQYF
TGTGCCAGCAGCCAAGAAGGGGTAGCGGGAGGCTACTACGAGCAGTACTTC
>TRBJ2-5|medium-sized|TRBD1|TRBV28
CASSPSRQGAGETQYF
TGTGCCAGCAGTCCTTCTAGACAGGGGGCAGGAGAGACCCAGTACTTC
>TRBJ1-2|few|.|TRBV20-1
CSASMSGGYGYTF
TGCAGTGCTAGTATGTCTGGAGGCTATGGCTACACCTTC
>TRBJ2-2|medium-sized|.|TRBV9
CASSLPGGELFF
TGTGCCAGCAGCCTTCCCGGCGGGGAGCTGTTTTTT
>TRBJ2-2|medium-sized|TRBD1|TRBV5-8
CASSGHRGPGELFF
TGTGCCAGCAGCGGCCACAGGGGACCCGGGGAGCTGTTTTTT
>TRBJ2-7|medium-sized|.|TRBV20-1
CSGRQSSYEQYF
TGCAGTGGGCGACAGAGCTCCTACGAGCAGTACTTC
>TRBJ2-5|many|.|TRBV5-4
CASSTGAGLAQYF
TGTGCCAGCTCAACCGGGGCCGGTTTGGCCCAGTACTTC
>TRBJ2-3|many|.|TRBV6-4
CASSERSTDTQYF
TGTGCCAGCAGTGAAAGGAGCACAGATACGCAGTATTTT
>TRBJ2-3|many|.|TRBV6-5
CASSSGTAEADTQYF
TGTGCCAGCAGTTCCGGGACGGCGGAGGCAGATACGCAGTATTTT
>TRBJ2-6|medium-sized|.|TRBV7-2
CASSLAPLSGANVLTF
TGTGCCAGCAGCTTAGCGCCCCTATCCGGGGCCAACGTCCTGACTTTC
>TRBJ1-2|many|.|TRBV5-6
CASSLEGKSYGYTF
TGTGCCAGCAGCTTGGAAGGGAAAAGCTATGGCTACACCTTC
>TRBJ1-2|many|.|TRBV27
CASSLSKTGYGYTF
TGTGCCAGCAGTTTATCGAAAACGGGGTATGGCTACACCTTC
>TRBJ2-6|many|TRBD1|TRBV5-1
CASSWALVTGAGANVLTF
TGCGCCAGCAGCTGGGCCTTAGTCACAGGGGCTGGGGCCAACGTCCTGACTTTC
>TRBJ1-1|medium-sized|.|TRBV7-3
CASSPHTEAFF
TGTGCCAGCAGCCCCCACACTGAAGCTTTCTTT
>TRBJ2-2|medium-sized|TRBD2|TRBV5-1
CASSSGLAPTNTGELFF
TGCGCCAGCAGCTCGGGACTAGCGCCTACGAACACCGGGGAGCTGTTTTTT
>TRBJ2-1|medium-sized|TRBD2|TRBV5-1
CASSLGSSGANEQFF
TGCGCCAGCAGCTTGGGTTCTAGCGGCGCCAATGAGCAGTTCTTC
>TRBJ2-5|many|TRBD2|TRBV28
CASNPGGGIQETQYF
TGTGCCAGTAATCCTGGCGGGGGGATCCAAGAGACCCAGTACTTC
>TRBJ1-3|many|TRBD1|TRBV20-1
CSTDRGGNTIYF
TGCAGTACGGACAGGGGTGGAAACACCATATATTTT
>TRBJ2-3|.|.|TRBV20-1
CSTVLGPRSTDTQYF
TGCAGTACCGTGCTAGGGCCCCGAAGCACAGATACGCAGTATTTT
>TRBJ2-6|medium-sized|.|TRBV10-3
CAIRMSSGANVLTF
TGTGCCATCAGAATGAGCTCTGGGGCCAACGTCCTGACTTTC
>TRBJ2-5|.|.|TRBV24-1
CATSDFLGLAHEETQYF
TGTGCCACCAGTGATTTTCTCGGGCTAGCCCATGAAGAGACCCAGTACTTC
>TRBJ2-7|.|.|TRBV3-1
CASSQGVEQYF
TGTGCCAGCAGCCAGGGGGTCGAGCAGTACTTC
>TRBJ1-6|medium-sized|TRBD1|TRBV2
CASSDRGSYNSPLHF
TGTGCCAGCAGTGACAGGGGGTCCTATAATTCACCCCTCCACTTT
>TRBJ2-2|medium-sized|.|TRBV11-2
CASSARFGGELFF
TGTGCCAGCAGCGCGAGGTTCGGCGGGGAGCTGTTTTTT
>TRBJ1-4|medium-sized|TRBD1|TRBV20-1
CSAITGQGNEKLFF
TGCAGTGCTATTACGGGACAGGGTAATGAAAAACTGTTTTTT
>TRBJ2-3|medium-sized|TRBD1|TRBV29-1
CSVEGIDRAGTDTQYF
TGCAGCGTTGAAGGGATAGACAGGGCCGGCACAGATACGCAGTATTTT
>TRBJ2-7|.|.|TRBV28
CASSLSRGYYEQYF
TGTGCCAGCAGTTTATCCAGGGGCTACTACGAGCAGTACTTC
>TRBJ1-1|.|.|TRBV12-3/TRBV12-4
CASSLKDLNTEAFF
TGTGCCAGCAGTTTAAAGGACTTGAACACTGAAGCTTTCTTT
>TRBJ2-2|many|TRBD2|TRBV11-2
CASSLWSAGGPGTGELFF
TGTGCCAGCAGCTTATGGTCCGCGGGAGGGCCGGGCACCGGGGAGCTGTTTTTT
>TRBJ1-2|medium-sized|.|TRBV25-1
CASSPGISYGYTF
TGTGCCAGCAGCCCGGGGATTTCCTATGGCTACACCTTC
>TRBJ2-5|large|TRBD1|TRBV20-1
CSVIAPGGQETQYF
TGCAGTGTCATCGCCCCAGGGGGCCAAGAGACCCAGTACTTC
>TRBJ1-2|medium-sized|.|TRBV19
CASSNDRRQGYTF
TGTGCCAGTAGTAACGACAGGCGACAAGGCTACACCTTC
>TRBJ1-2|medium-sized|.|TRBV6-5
CASSYSSIVVGGYTF
TGTGCCAGCAGTTACTCGAGCATTGTAGTCGGTGGCTACACCTTC
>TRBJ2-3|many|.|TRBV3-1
CASSPRGASPDTQYF
TGTGCCAGCAGCCCCAGGGGGGCATCACCAGATACGCAGTATTTT
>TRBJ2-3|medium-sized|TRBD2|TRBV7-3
CASSSGLAGLQTQYF
TGTGCCAGCAGCTCCGGACTAGCGGGCCTCCAGACGCAGTATTTT
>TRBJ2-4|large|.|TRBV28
CASSSLRAPATKNIQYF
TGTGCCAGCAGTTCCCTCAGGGCTCCCGCTACAAAAAACATTCAGTACTTC
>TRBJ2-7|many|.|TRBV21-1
CASSKADYEQYF
TGTGCCAGCAGCAAAGCAGATTACGAGCAGTACTTC
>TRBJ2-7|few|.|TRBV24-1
CAHGPKTYEQYF
TGTGCCCACGGACCGAAAACCTACGAGCAGTACTTC
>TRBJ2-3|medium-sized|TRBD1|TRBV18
CASLRQGIADTQYF
TGTGCCAGCTTACGACAGGGTATCGCAGATACGCAGTATTTT
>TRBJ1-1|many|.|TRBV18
CASSPAMGRPTNTEAFF
TGTGCCAGCTCCCCAGCGATGGGCAGACCGACGAACACTGAAGCTTTCTTT
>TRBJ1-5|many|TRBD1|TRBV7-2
CASSPGLGTGFNQPQHF
TGTGCCAGCAGCCCGGGACTTGGGACAGGCTTTAATCAGCCCCAGCATTTT
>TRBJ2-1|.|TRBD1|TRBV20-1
CSAHNLGTGGYEQFF
TGCAGTGCCCACAATCTTGGGACAGGGGGCTATGAGCAGTTCTTC
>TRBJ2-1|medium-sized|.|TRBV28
CASSFQGSPYNEQFF
TGTGCCAGCAGTTTTCAGGGGTCCCCCTACAATGAGCAGTTCTTC
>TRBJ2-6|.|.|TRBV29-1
CSVESRGSGANVLTF
TGCAGCGTTGAATCGAGAGGATCTGGGGCCAACGTCCTGACTTTC
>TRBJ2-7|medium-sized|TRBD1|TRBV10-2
CATTDRPHSYEQYF
TGCGCCACTACGGACAGGCCGCACTCCTACGAGCAGTACTTC
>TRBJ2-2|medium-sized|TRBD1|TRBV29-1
CSVTGQGGNTGELFF
TGCAGCGTCACCGGACAGGGGGGTAACACCGGGGAGCTGTTTTTT